The rows below give T cell receptor beta chains drawn from one sample of a study of CD8 T cells in Susac syndrome. From the immunoSEQ multiplex PCR reads, TCRdb called clonotypes with MiXCR, one entry per CDR3 protein. Here the sample spans under 200,000 distinct CDR3 sequences, roughly 94% being singletons. The sequenced material came from CD4+ T cells from PBMCs. Receptors originate from a human donor with Susac syndrome. Both conserved end residues are part of each CDR3. D genes are given only for firm matches. Part of the rows lack a size; the others show once, few, many or a class for expanded clones.

TRBJ1-1 TRBV12-3/TRBV12-4 NA TRBD1 TGTGCCAGCAGTCCGACAGGGAGGATCAACACTGAAGCTTTCTTT CASSPTGRINTEAFF
TRBJ2-3 TRBV7-9 once NA TGTGCCAGCAGCTTTTCAGGGGAAGGGGATACGCAGTATTTT CASSFSGEGDTQYF
TRBJ2-1 TRBV12-3/TRBV12-4 NA TRBD1 TGTGCCAGCGGACAGGGGAACTCCTACAATGAGCAGTTCTTC CASGQGNSYNEQFF
TRBJ2-6 TRBV9 NA TRBD1 TGTGCCAGCAGCGTGCGGACAGGGGACTCTGGGGCCAACGTCCTGACTTTC CASSVRTGDSGANVLTF
TRBJ1-2 TRBV30 NA NA TGTGCCTGGAGTGTACTTGGGGGCGCGGACTATGGCTACACCTTC CAWSVLGGADYGYTF
TRBJ1-2 TRBV20-1 NA TRBD1 TGCAGTGCTTTCGGACAGGGCGTCTATGGCTACACCTTC CSAFGQGVYGYTF
TRBJ2-1 TRBV3-1 NA NA TGTGCCAGCAGCCAAGGTGGGGGCGGAGGGTGGTACAATGAGCAGTTCTTC CASSQGGGGGWYNEQFF
TRBJ2-2 TRBV6-2/TRBV6-3 NA TRBD1 TGTGCCAGCAGCCGCTCGACAGGGGCCCTCACCGGGGAGCTGTTTTTT CASSRSTGALTGELFF
TRBJ2-3 TRBV29-1 once TRBD2 TGCAGCGTCGTTACTAGCGGGGGAATTAGCACAGATACGCAGTATTTT CSVVTSGGISTDTQYF
TRBJ2-7 TRBV7-9 NA TRBD2 TGTGCCAGCAGCTTAACTAGCGGGGTCTACGAGCAGTACTTC CASSLTSGVYEQYF
TRBJ1-5 TRBV6-1 NA TRBD1 TGTGCCAGCAGGGAGGGGGACAGAAACAATCAGCCCCAGCATTTT CASREGDRNNQPQHF
TRBJ2-7 TRBV7-8 NA NA TGTGCCAGCAGCTTCGCCGGCAGGGGCTACGAGCAGTACTTC CASSFAGRGYEQYF
TRBJ2-7 TRBV2 NA NA TGTGCCAGCAGTGTCGGGACAACCTACGAGCAGTACTTC CASSVGTTYEQYF
TRBJ2-7 TRBV30 NA NA TGTGCCACGACACAGGGATACGAGCAGTACTTC CATTQGYEQYF
TRBJ1-2 TRBV20-1 NA TRBD1 TGCAGTGCCTCTGGACAGGCTTATGGCTACACCTTC CSASGQAYGYTF
TRBJ2-1 TRBV21-1 NA NA TGTGCCAGCAGCGGGCGAAAGGGGACAACCTACAATGAGCAGTTCTTC CASSGRKGTTYNEQFF
TRBJ1-3 TRBV2 NA NA TGTGCCAGCAGTGAAATCGAACGTTCCTTAGGAAACACCATATATTTT CASSEIERSLGNTIYF
TRBJ2-7 TRBV3-1 NA NA TGTGCCAGCAGCCAAGATGGTAGGCGGGGGCAGTACTTC CASSQDGRRGQYF
TRBJ2-5 TRBV7-8 NA NA TGTGCCAGCAGTGAATGGGTGGCTGGGACCCAGTACTTC CASSEWVAGTQYF
TRBJ2-5 TRBV18 NA NA TGTGCCAGCTCACCACCGGAGGTCCGAGAGACCCAGTACTTC CASSPPEVRETQYF
TRBJ2-7 TRBV2 NA NA TGTGCCAGCAGTCAGGACAGCCTCTACGAGCAGTACTTC CASSQDSLYEQYF
TRBJ2-1 TRBV10-2 NA NA TGCGCCAGCGGTGGGCGAGCCTACAATGAGCAGTTCTTC CASGGRAYNEQFF
TRBJ1-2 TRBV19 NA NA TGTGCCAGCGCTTCCGGGACAAGTACGGGGCGCTACACCTTC CASASGTSTGRYTF
TRBJ2-7 TRBV9 once TRBD2 TGTGCCAGCAGCGTGACTAGCGGGGGAATTTACGAGCAGTACTTC CASSVTSGGIYEQYF
TRBJ2-3 TRBV6-2/TRBV6-3 NA TRBD2 TGTGCCAGCAGTGGGAGGACTAGCGGCACAGATACGCAGTATTTT CASSGRTSGTDTQYF
TRBJ1-2 TRBV10-3 NA NA TGTGCCATCAGTGATAACGAGGGGCTCGGGGGCTACACCTTC CAISDNEGLGGYTF
TRBJ2-1 TRBV6-2/TRBV6-3 NA TRBD2 TGTGCCAGCAGTTACTCGGGGGGGGTCCGGTACAATGAGCAGTTCTTC CASSYSGGVRYNEQFF
TRBJ2-7 TRBV7-2 NA TRBD1 TGTGCCAGCAGCTTCCGACAGGGTGCCTACGAGCAGTACTTC CASSFRQGAYEQYF
TRBJ2-5 TRBV24-1 NA TRBD1 TGTGCCACCAGTGATTCCGGGACAGGGGGAGGAGAGACCCAGTACTTC CATSDSGTGGGETQYF
TRBJ1-1 TRBV7-3 NA NA TGTGCCAGCAGCTTACGGACGGAAACTGAAGCTTTCTTT CASSLRTETEAFF
TRBJ1-2 TRBV7-2 NA NA TGTGCCAGCAGCTTAAACGGGCCCTATGGCTACACCTTC CASSLNGPYGYTF
TRBJ2-2 TRBV25-1 NA TRBD2 TGTGCCAGCAGTCTGCGGACTAGCGGGGTCGGGGAGCTGTTTTTT CASSLRTSGVGELFF
TRBJ2-2 TRBV10-3 NA NA TGTGCCATCAGTGACAGGGTGCCCGGGGAGCTGTTTTTT CAISDRVPGELFF
TRBJ2-2 TRBV9 NA TRBD2 TGTGCCAGCAGCGTAGGGGAGGCTAGCGGGGGTGTCACCGGGGAGCTGTTTTTT CASSVGEASGGVTGELFF
TRBJ2-6 TRBV19 once NA TGTGCCAGTAGATTGAGCGGTCCCCTCTCTGGGGCCAACGTCCTGACTTTC CASRLSGPLSGANVLTF
TRBJ2-1 TRBV2 NA NA TGTGCCAGCAGCAATCCCCCCCTGCCACAGTTCTTC CASSNPPLPQFF
TRBJ1-5 TRBV19 NA TRBD1 TGTGCCAGTAGTGGGACAGGGAAGGGACAGCCCCAGCATTTT CASSGTGKGQPQHF
TRBJ2-2 TRBV20-1 NA NA TGCAGTGCTAGAAAGGACGGGAACACCGGGGAGCTGTTTTTT CSARKDGNTGELFF
TRBJ1-1 TRBV10-3 NA NA TGTGCCATCAGAACACAGGGAGACAGCACTGAAGCTTTCTTT CAIRTQGDSTEAFF
TRBJ2-3 TRBV14 few NA TGTGCCAGCAGCCCGGGGTTTAGCACAGATACGCAGTATTTT CASSPGFSTDTQYF
TRBJ2-3 TRBV15 NA NA TGTGCCACCAGCAGAGTCCAGGGAGTAGATACGCAGTATTTT CATSRVQGVDTQYF
TRBJ2-3 TRBV6-2/TRBV6-3 NA TRBD2 TGTGCCAGCAGTTACTACCGGCGGGGGGCTGGAGATACGCAGTATTTT CASSYYRRGAGDTQYF
TRBJ1-1 TRBV3-1 NA NA TGTGCCAGCACCCGCGGAGGGATGAACACTGAAGCTTTCTTT CASTRGGMNTEAFF
TRBJ1-1 TRBV9 NA NA TGTGCCAGCAGCGTAGCTGGGGAGGGAAAGAACACAGCTTTCTTT CASSVAGEGKNTAFF